This TCR beta chain comes out of a study of early T cells in non-severe SARS-CoV-2 infection. This clonotype was detected ten times or more. One entry per CDR3 protein results from TCRdb running MiXCR on the 5' RACE reads. The sample records about 110,000 distinct CDR3 sequences, over 8.5% being singletons. The CDR3 runs to 12 residues. Between the trimmed V and J ends, which lost 4 bases and 8 bases, there was a span of 8 bases. Source material: whole blood. The J gene is TRBJ1-4, the V gene TRBV12-3 or TRBV12-4, with D uncertain. This TCR was sampled from an adult who was a healthcare worker with PCR-confirmed SARS-CoV-2 infection or an uninfected control (not recorded which). The CDR3 here is CASSSDREKLFF. In nucleotides, the CDR3 is TGTGCCAGCAGTTCGGACCGGGAAAAACTGTTTTTT.